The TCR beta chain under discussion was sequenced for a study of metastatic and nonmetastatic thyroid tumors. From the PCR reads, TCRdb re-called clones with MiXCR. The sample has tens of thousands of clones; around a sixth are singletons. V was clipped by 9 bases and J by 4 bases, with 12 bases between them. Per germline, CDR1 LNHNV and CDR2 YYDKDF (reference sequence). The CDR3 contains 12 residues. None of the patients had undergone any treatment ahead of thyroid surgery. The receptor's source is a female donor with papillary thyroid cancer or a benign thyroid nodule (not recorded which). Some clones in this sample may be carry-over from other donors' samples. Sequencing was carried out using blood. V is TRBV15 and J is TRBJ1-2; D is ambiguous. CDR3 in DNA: TGTGCCACTGGCGGGGAGTTCTATGGCTACACCTTC. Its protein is CATGGEFYGYTF.